These 32 T cell receptor beta chains originate from one sample sequenced in a study of T cell responses to AZD1222 COVID-19 vaccine. Assay used: immunoSEQ multiplex PCR; TCRdb lists only in-frame clones, some missing. The table has more than 150,000 clones, around 94% seen once. The sample here was peripheral blood, taken 28 days after the second AZD1222 dose. The receptors come from an adult who received the AZD1222 COVID-19 vaccine.

This clone was counted a single time. The chain has TRBV7-9 and TRBJ2-2; D unresolved. Germline values: CDR1 SEHNR, CDR2 FQNEAQ (reference sequence). This CDR3 has 11 residues. The V gene lost 7 bases and the J gene lost 8 bases, with 8 bases spanning the gap. This chain's CDR3 is CASTPAGELFF. In nucleotides, the CDR3 is TGTGCCAGCACCCCGGCAGGGGAGCTGTTTTTT.

The chain joins TRBV28 to TRBJ1-5; possible D gene TRBD1, 5 bases. V shed 3 bases and J shed 7 bases, with 19 bases lying between them. Germline lookup yields CDR1 MDHEN and CDR2 SYDVKM. This CDR3 is 16 amino acids long. The CDR3 bases are TGTGCCAGCAGTTTTTTCGCTACCTATGGGGCCCAGCCCCAGCATTTT. This translates into CASSFFATYGAQPQHF.

This rearrangement joins TRBV19 to TRBJ2-7; 8 nucleotides line up with TRBD2. CDR1 is LNHDA, CDR2 SQIVND, per germline (reference sequence). This CDR3 contains 14 residues. V lost 9 bases to trimming and J lost 4 bases; unmatched junction nucleotides: 11. The DNA of the CDR3 is TGTGCCAGCTCCCTAAGCGGGAGTACGTACGAGCAGTACTTC. This encodes CASSLSGSTYEQYF. The full variable domain, with the rest looked up from reference TRBV19 and TRBJ2-7, is DGGITQSPKYLFRKEGQNVTLSCEQNLNHDAMYWYRQDPGQGLRLIYYSQIVNDFQKGDIAEGYSVSREKKESFPLTVTSAQKNPTAFYLCASSLSGSTYEQYFGPGTRLTVT.

CDR3 loop: CASTRHVSYEQYF. The CDR3 region has the DNA TGTGCCAGCACCCGACATGTCTCCTACGAGCAGTACTTC. The chain is built from TRBV6-5 and TRBJ2-7; D is unresolved. The germline V gene encodes CDR1 MNHEY and CDR2 SVGAGI. V lost 7 bases to trimming and J lost 0 bases, with 10 bases between them. The CDR3 spans 13 residues.

The V and J genes are TRBV9 and TRBJ1-6; 8 bases align to TRBD1. This CDR3 is built from 21 residues. CDR1 is SGDLS, CDR2 YYNGEE, per germline. Losses at the gene ends were 0 bases for V and 2 bases for J; bases not matched to a gene: 16. CDR3 region: CASSVGVLAMDRDPYNSPLHF. As DNA, the CDR3 is TGTGCCAGCAGCGTAGGGGTTTTGGCAATGGACAGGGATCCCTATAATTCACCCCTCCACTTT.

As DNA, the CDR3 is TGTGCCAGTGCACTTTGGGGAGAGGGCGGGGAGCTGTTTTTT. Its translation: CASALWGEGGELFF. The V call is TRBV19, the J call TRBJ2-2; D may be TRBD2 (5 bases). This CDR3 has 14 residues. Trimming stripped 8 bases from V and 7 bases from J, with 17 bases between. The germline V gene has CDR1 LNHDA and CDR2 SQIVND (reference sequence).

The gene calls are TRBV4-3 and TRBJ1-4; possibly TRBD1 for D (5 bases). Per germline, CDR1 LGHNA and CDR2 YSLEER. Trimming left V 2 bases short and J 4 bases short, with 14 bases between. The CDR3 loop spans 16 amino acids. CDR3 residues: CASSQRQGVGNEKLFF. CDR3 bases: TGCGCCAGCAGCCAACGGCAGGGAGTCGGTAATGAAAAACTGTTTTTT.

The rearrangement joins TRBV9 to TRBJ1-2, with D possibly being TRBD1 (5 bases). V lost 0 bases, J lost 4 bases, and 10 bases lay in between. CDR3 length equals 14 residues. The V gene's germline CDR1 is SGDLS and CDR2 YYNGEE. Written as DNA, the CDR3 is TGTGCCAGCAGCGTAGCACAGAGGGGCTATGGCTACACCTTC. Translation: CASSVAQRGYGYTF.

V gene TRBV5-1 combines with J gene TRBJ1-1; possible D gene TRBD1, 6 bases. The V gene lost 0 bases and the J gene lost 1 base, with 16 bases spanning the gap. Germline values: CDR1 SGHRS, CDR2 YFSETQ. The CDR3 runs 17 residues. The CDR3 DNA reads as TGCGCCAGCAGCTTGGAGGTCCTTGGGACAAGGAACACTGAAGCTTTCTTT. It codes for CASSLEVLGTRNTEAFF.

V and J are TRBV20-1 and TRBJ2-5; 9 nucleotides agree with TRBD2. From germline, CDR1 is DFQATT and CDR2 SNEGSKA (reference sequence). The CDR3 contains 15 residues. V gave up 3 bases and J gave up 7 bases; unmatched junction bases: 12. The CDR3 reads CSASGSGGPVGTQYF. The CDR3, as DNA: TGCAGTGCTAGTGGTAGCGGGGGCCCGGTCGGGACCCAGTACTTC.

The J gene is TRBJ2-1, the V gene TRBV15; 8 nucleotides match TRBD2. Per the germline V gene, CDR1 is LNHNV and CDR2 is YYDKDF (reference sequence). This CDR3 comprises 13 residues. The V segment lost 8 bases and the J segment 2 bases; nucleotides outside the gene matches: 2. The CDR3 DNA follows: TGTGCCACCCGGGGGGGTGCCTACAATGAGCAGTTCTTC. It is translated as CATRGGAYNEQFF.

This chain uses TRBV6-6 with TRBJ1-6; D unresolved. CDR1 and CDR2 (germline): MNHNY, SVGAGI (reference sequence). The CDR3 loop spans 15 amino acids. The V and J ends lost 3 bases and 4 bases respectively, with 10 bases between them. This chain's CDR3 is CASSYEDGYNSPLHF. CDR3 coding DNA: TGTGCCAGCAGTTATGAGGACGGATATAATTCACCCCTCCACTTT.

As regards this clone: In the same sample, other DNA sequences code for this CDR3. The V call is TRBV12-3 or TRBV12-4, the J call TRBJ1-5; no reliable D call. Between the trimmed V and J ends, which lost 3 bases and 4 bases, there was a span of 7 bases. CDR3 length equals 13 residues. CDR3 coding DNA: TGTGCCAGCAGTTTTAGAGGTAATCAGCCCCAGCATTTT. Translated, it gives CASSFRGNQPQHF.

V is TRBV9 and J is TRBJ2-1; 9 nucleotides match TRBD2. CDR3 size: 18 residues. V was clipped by 4 bases and J by 7 bases; unmatched bases: 18. Germline V CDR1 and CDR2: SGDLS, YYNGEE. CDR3 coding DNA: TGTGCCAGCAGCCCATCCCCTGGGCTGAGCGGGGGGTTGAATGAGCAGTTCTTC. Translating gives CASSPSPGLSGGLNEQFF. The full variable domain, completed using reference TRBV9 and TRBJ2-1, is DSGVTQTPKHLITATGQRVTLRCSPRSGDLSVYWYQQSLDQGLQFLIQYYNGEERAKGNILERFSAQQFPDLHSELNLSSLELGDSALYFCASSPSPGLSGGLNEQFFGPGTRLTVL.

The chain recombines TRBV27 with TRBJ1-6; perhaps TRBD1 as D (5 bases). V was shortened by 2 bases and J by 8 bases, with 10 bases between the two germline ends. In germline, CDR1 is MNHEY, CDR2 SMNVEV (reference sequence). This CDR3 has 14 amino acids. The CDR3 here is CASSLTGLYSPLHF. The CDR3, as DNA: TGTGCCAGCAGTTTAACAGGCTTATATTCACCCCTCCACTTT.

V gene TRBV11-2 combines with J gene TRBJ2-3, with 9 positions matching TRBD1. This CDR3 contains 15 residues. Germline CDR1 and CDR2: SGHAT and FQNNGV. Trimming took 5 bases from V and 5 from J; bases not matched to a gene: 8. This chain's CDR3 is CASSPRTGARDTQYF. The CDR3 DNA sequence: TGTGCCAGCAGCCCCCGGACAGGGGCAAGAGATACGCAGTATTTT.

This chain uses TRBV30 with TRBJ2-1; 10 bases fit TRBD2. The germline CDR1 and CDR2 sequences are GTSNPN and SVGIG (reference sequence). The CDR3 loop spans 14 amino acids. The J segment lost 7 bases and the V segment lost 5 bases, leaving 8 bases of the junction unmatched. In DNA, the CDR3 is TGTGCCTGGGTCCTAGCGGGAGTGTATAATGAGCAGTTCTTC. This encodes CAWVLAGVYNEQFF.

This sequence joins TRBV18 and TRBJ1-6, with D unresolved. Germline V gives CDR1 KGHSH, CDR2 LQKENI. The CDR3 is made up of 14 amino acids. Deletions cut 6 bases from V and 7 bases from J, with 13 bases between. The CDR3 nucleotides read TGTGCCAGCTCCGGGCTAACGGAAAATTCACCCCTCCACTTT. Protein sequence: CASSGLTENSPLHF.

The rearrangement links TRBV7-3 to TRBJ2-2, with TRBD1 identical over 11 bases. Trimming removed 5 bases from V and 4 bases from J; junction bases left unmatched: 6. Germline V CDR1 and CDR2: SGHTA, FQGTGA. CDR3 length: 16 residues. Written as DNA, the CDR3 is TGTGCCAGCAGCCCTTTGGGGACAGGGGGCACCGGGGAGCTGTTTTTT. It is translated as CASSPLGTGGTGELFF.

This sequence joins TRBV7-9 and TRBJ1-2; a possible D gene is TRBD1 (5 bases). This CDR3 contains 13 residues. V lost 7 bases and J 6 bases, leaving 15 bases between the germline ends. Germline V gene lookup returns CDR1 SEHNR and CDR2 FQNEAQ (reference sequence). The CDR3 spells CASTYRGVDGYTF. The CDR3 coding sequence is TGTGCCAGCACCTACCGGGGGGTAGATGGCTACACCTTC. The variable domain in full, completed from reference TRBV7-9 and TRBJ1-2, reads DTGVSQNPRHKITKRGQNVTFRCDPISEHNRLYWYRQTLGQGPEFLTYFQNEAQLEKSRLLSDRFSAERPKGSFSTLEIQRTEQGDSAMYLCASTYRGVDGYTFGSGTRLTVV.

The J gene is TRBJ1-2, the V gene TRBV15; D remains unclear. With 0 bases removed from V and 3 bases from J, the gap between germline ends came to 11 bases. This CDR3 spans 15 amino acids. CDR1 and CDR2 (germline): LNHNV, YYDKDF (reference sequence). The CDR3 spells CATSRDTASHYGYTF. The CDR3 coding sequence is TGTGCCACCAGCAGAGATACAGCGAGCCACTATGGCTACACCTTC.

The V and J genes are TRBV9 and TRBJ1-6; D is perhaps TRBD1 (6 bases). The germline V gene encodes CDR1 SGDLS and CDR2 YYNGEE. The CDR3 is made up of 17 amino acids. V shed 0 bases and J shed 9 bases, with 19 bases lying between them. For the CDR3, the DNA is TGTGCCAGCAGCGTAGCAATTTCTGAGACAGGTCCTTCACCCCTCCACTTT. Its protein product is CASSVAISETGPSPLHF.

The gene calls are TRBV27 and TRBJ1-1, with unresolved D. Per the germline V gene, CDR1 is MNHEY and CDR2 is SMNVEV (reference sequence). V was shortened by 3 bases and J by 3 bases, with 8 bases between the two germline ends. The CDR3 is 13 residues long. The CDR3 bases are TGTGCCAGCAGTTTGGGCCGATACACTGAAGCTTTCTTT. This sequence encodes CASSLGRYTEAFF.

The J gene is TRBJ2-1, the V gene TRBV4-3, with 10 bases fitting TRBD2. J lost 4 bases, V lost 0 bases, and 3 bases had no gene match. Germline CDR1 and CDR2: LGHNA and YSLEER. The CDR3 is made up of 16 amino acids. The DNA of the CDR3 is TGCGCCAGCAGCCAAGAGAGCGGGGGGGCTTACAATGAGCAGTTCTTC. Protein sequence: CASSQESGGAYNEQFF.

The V and J genes are TRBV7-3 and TRBJ2-1; TRBD2 matches at 8 bases. Losses at the gene ends were 5 bases for V and 2 bases for J; bases not matched to a gene: 5. CDR1 is SGHTA, CDR2 FQGTGA, per germline. The CDR3 is made up of 15 amino acids. This CDR3 reads CASSISGGPYNEQFF. For the CDR3, the DNA is TGTGCCAGCAGCATCAGCGGGGGTCCCTACAATGAGCAGTTCTTC.

The rearrangement links TRBV16 to TRBJ1-3, with no clear D. The CDR3 contains 16 residues. Trimming removed 4 bases from V and 0 bases from J, with 13 bases in between. Germline V gene sequence: CDR1 KGHSY, CDR2 FQNENV. The CDR3, as DNA: TGTGCCAGCAGCCCCAAAGACCGAATCTCTGGAAACACCATATATTTT. It codes for CASSPKDRISGNTIYF.

The chain recombines TRBV29-1 with TRBJ1-1; no reliable D call. Germline CDR1 is SQVTM and CDR2 is ANQGSEA. The V and J ends lost 0 bases and 4 bases respectively, with 6 bases between them. The CDR3 has 12 amino acids. CDR3 sequence reads: CSVEEGATEAFF. The CDR3 region has the DNA TGCAGCGTTGAAGAGGGAGCCACTGAAGCTTTCTTT.

In nucleotides, the CDR3 is TGCGCCAGCAGGTACAGTGGCGTTAATCAGCCCCAGCATTTT. Its translation: CASRYSGVNQPQHF. The chain has TRBV5-1 and TRBJ1-5; D remains ambiguous. V was trimmed by 5 bases and J by 4 bases, leaving 13 bases between them. The V gene's germline CDR1 is SGHRS and CDR2 YFSETQ. CDR3 size: 14 residues.

The chain uses TRBV3-1 (or the pseudogene TRBV3-2) and TRBJ1-2; 9 bases agree with TRBD1. This CDR3 has 15 residues. Germline V lookup: CDR1 LGHDT, CDR2 YNNKEL (reference sequence). The ends lost 3 bases at V and 2 bases at J; junction bases unmatched: 4. This CDR3 reads CASSQGTGKNYGYTF. In DNA, the CDR3 is TGTGCCAGCAGCCAGGGGACAGGGAAGAACTATGGCTACACCTTC.

V usage is TRBV19 and J usage is TRBJ2-7, with TRBD1 matching 8 bases. From germline, CDR1 is LNHDA and CDR2 SQIVND (reference sequence). After removal of 7 bases from V and 3 bases from J, the junction contained 8 bases not matched to a gene. The CDR3 runs 14 residues. The CDR3 is CASNFGQGYYEQYF. In DNA form, the CDR3 reads TGTGCCAGTAACTTCGGACAGGGCTACTACGAGCAGTACTTC.

The CDR3 sequence is CASSGTVRTYEQYF. In DNA, the CDR3 is TGTGCCAGCTCAGGGACAGTACGAACCTACGAGCAGTACTTC. The chain links TRBV18 to TRBJ2-7; 7 nucleotides align to TRBD1. The CDR3 has 14 amino acids. The ends lost 5 bases at V and 2 bases at J; junction bases unmatched: 6. Per germline, CDR1 KGHSH and CDR2 LQKENI.

The chain carries TRBV15 and TRBJ2-5; 7 nucleotides agree with TRBD1. The CDR3 is 14 amino acids. Losses at the gene ends were 1 base for V and 5 bases for J; bases not matched to a gene: 4. Germline assignment: CDR1 LNHNV and CDR2 YYDKDF (reference sequence). The CDR3 here is CATSRGGGEETQYF. The CDR3, as DNA: TGTGCCACCAGCAGAGGAGGGGGCGAGGAGACCCAGTACTTC.